A selection of T cell receptor beta chains follows, all from one sample in a study of cytomegalovirus exposure and HLA in healthy donors. The data were produced by immunoSEQ multiplex PCR, yet TCRdb's version contains in-frame clones alone and is incomplete. The sample shows some 140,000 clones, 70% to 80% of them seen only once. Specimen: PBMCs. The receptors originated from a man aged 25 to 45 in good health and CMV-seropositive. Both conserved end residues are part of each CDR3. The D gene is left open where the match is weak. The size entry is marked missing in some rows and otherwise reads once, few, many or a size class.

clone_size j_call v_call d_call cdr3_nt cdr3_aa
. TRBJ1-2 TRBV6-1 . TGTGCCAGCAGTAGGGGGTCGGACTATGGCTACACCTTC CASSRGSDYGYTF
. TRBJ2-3 TRBV9 TRBD1 TGTGCCAGCAGCGTAGCGGGGGGGAAAACCGGGACAGGGGGTCGGACAGATACGCAGTATTTT CASSVAGGKTGTGGRTDTQYF
. TRBJ2-2 TRBV30 . TGTGCCTGGAGCGCCGACAGTGACACCGGGGAGCTGTTTTTT CAWSADSDTGELFF
. TRBJ2-5 TRBV15 . TGTGCCACCAGCCCCAACAGGAGGGCAGGGGAGACCCAGTACTTC CATSPNRRAGETQYF
. TRBJ2-1 TRBV28 . TGTGCCAGCACTAAAGGGGGAAACTCCTACAATGAGCAGTTCTTC CASTKGGNSYNEQFF
. TRBJ2-3 TRBV29-1 . TGCAGCGTTGAGTTGGGGGCTTATACGCAGTATTTT CSVELGAYTQYF
. TRBJ2-6 TRBV6-4 TRBD2 TGTGCCAGCAGTGACGGGACTAGCGGGAGTGGGGCCAACGTCCTGACTTTC CASSDGTSGSGANVLTF
. TRBJ1-1 TRBV19 TRBD1 TGTGCCAGTGCAGGGGGCTTTAACACTGAAGCTTTCTTT CASAGGFNTEAFF
. TRBJ1-2 TRBV30 TRBD1 TGTGCCTGGAGTCACGGACAGGACCTAAACTATGGCTACACCTTC CAWSHGQDLNYGYTF
. TRBJ1-1 TRBV25-1 . TGTGCCAGCAGTGAATCGGTAATGATTGAAGCTTTCTTT CASSESVMIEAFF
. TRBJ2-1 TRBV4-1 TRBD2 TGCGCCAGCAGCCGACGGACCGGGACTAGCGAGGATGAGCAGTTCTTC CASSRRTGTSEDEQFF
. TRBJ2-7 TRBV28 TRBD1 TGTGCCAGCAGTTCCCCCGGGACAGGGGCGTACGAGCAGTACTTC CASSSPGTGAYEQYF
. TRBJ1-1 TRBV4-1 . TGCGCCAGCAGCCTTTCCACTTGGGGGGGTGGAACTGAAGCTTTCTTT CASSLSTWGGGTEAFF
. TRBJ2-5 TRBV7-3 TRBD2 TGTGCCAGCAGCTTAGTAGCGGGAGAGGATATAGAGACCCAGTACTTC CASSLVAGEDIETQYF
. TRBJ2-7 TRBV29-1 TRBD2 TGCAGCGTTGGGGGAGGGCTCTCGCATTACGAGCAGTACTTC CSVGGGLSHYEQYF
. TRBJ2-2 TRBV18 . TGTGCCAGCTCACCAGCCCAGGGTTGGACCGGGGAGCTGTTTTTT CASSPAQGWTGELFF
. TRBJ1-2 TRBV6-1 . TGTGCCAGCAGGAATGGGGGAGGACGGAGTGCGGGCTACACCTTC CASRNGGGRSAGYTF
. TRBJ2-5 TRBV9 . TGTGCCAGCAGCGTAGGACGGCAGGACCAAGAGACCCAGTACTTC CASSVGRQDQETQYF
. TRBJ1-5 TRBV7-8 . TGTGCCAGCAGCTATCGGGGAGTGAATCAGCCCCAGCATTTT CASSYRGVNQPQHF
. TRBJ1-1 TRBV4-1 TRBD1 TGCGCCAGCAGCCCCATGACGGACAGGGTGATGAACATTGAAGCTTTCTTT CASSPMTDRVMNIEAFF
once TRBJ2-3 TRBV6-1 TRBD1 TGTGCCAGCAGTGAACAGGGGGCGACAGATACGCAGTATTTT CASSEQGATDTQYF
. TRBJ2-1 TRBV19 TRBD2 TGTGCCAGTAGTGGGACTAGCAGCTACAATGAGCAGTTCTTC CASSGTSSYNEQFF
. TRBJ1-5 TRBV28 . TGTGCCAGCAGTATCAGGGGCGGTCAGCCCCAGCATTTT CASSIRGGQPQHF
few TRBJ1-2 TRBV30 TRBD1 TGTGCTTTAGACTTCACCCGGGGCAGGGGGCATTATGGCTACACCTTC CALDFTRGRGHYGYTF
. TRBJ1-5 TRBV7-9 TRBD1 TGTGCCAGCAGCTCCAGGACAGGGAATCAGCCCCAGCATTTT CASSSRTGNQPQHF
. TRBJ1-5 TRBV28 . TGTGCCAGCAGGCCTTGGACAGCTAATCAGCCCCAGCATTTT CASRPWTANQPQHF
. TRBJ2-1 TRBV7-9 TRBD2 TGTTCCAGCAGCTCACGTTTGGGTAGCGGGAGGGCCTACAATGAGCAGTTCTTC CSSSSRLGSGRAYNEQFF
. TRBJ1-5 TRBV28 . TGTGCCAGCAGCCAGGGGCTCCCGGAGCCCCAGCATTTT CASSQGLPEPQHF
. TRBJ2-1 TRBV30 TRBD1 TGTGCCTGGAGTACGGGACAGGGGGGAAACCATGAGCAGTTCTTC CAWSTGQGGNHEQFF
once TRBJ1-2 TRBV5-4 TRBD1 TGTGCCAGCAGAGAGGGACAGGGGGGCGACTATGGCTACACCTTC CASREGQGGDYGYTF
. TRBJ1-1 TRBV7-8 . TGTGCCAGCAGCTTAGGGGGCTTGAACACTGAAGCTTTCTTT CASSLGGLNTEAFF
. TRBJ2-4 TRBV5-4 . TGTGCCAGCAGCTTACAGGACACCTTAGCCAAAAACATTCAGTACTTC CASSLQDTLAKNIQYF
. TRBJ2-1 TRBV9 . TGTGCCAGCAGCGTCGGACAGAAAGCCTTCAATGAGCAGTTCTTC CASSVGQKAFNEQFF
. TRBJ1-1 TRBV30 . TGTGCCTGGAAGGACGGGGGGGCGGCTGAAGCTTTCTTT CAWKDGGAAEAFF
. TRBJ2-7 TRBV6-6 TRBD2 TGTGCCAGCAGGCGACTAGCGGATGCCTACGAGCAGTACTTC CASRRLADAYEQYF
few TRBJ2-7 TRBV6-5 . TGTGCCAGCAGTTCCGGGGGTTTCGGCGAGCAGTACTTC CASSSGGFGEQYF
once TRBJ2-1 TRBV6-5 . TGTGCCAGCAGTTGGACTTCCGTCTCTGGGGAGCAGTTCTTC CASSWTSVSGEQFF
. TRBJ2-7 TRBV10-3 TRBD1 TGTGCCATCAGTGGGGGGACAGCCTACGAGCAGTACTTC CAISGGTAYEQYF
. TRBJ2-7 TRBV27 . TGTGCCAGCAGTTTTGGGCGGGACCACGAGCAGTACTTC CASSFGRDHEQYF
. TRBJ1-6 TRBV9 . TGCGCCAGCAGCGTAGGGGAGGGGCATTCACCCCTCCACTTT CASSVGEGHSPLHF